This record covers a single T cell receptor (beta chain). The record originates from a study of cytomegalovirus exposure and HLA in healthy donors. This CDR3 region has 14 residues. V trimming: 0 bases; J trimming: 3 bases; junction bases outside the gene matches: 2. Germline lookup yields CDR1 SGHNT and CDR2 YYREEE (reference sequence). PCR amplification relied on 60 Vbeta primers (plus 13 Jbeta primers). Only in-frame clones appear in the TCRdb table, and some are missing; sequencing was by immunoSEQ multiplex PCR. The sample gives 55,000 to 80,000 clones, around 79% of which show up once; about 7.4% is in the top ten.

The specimen was PBMCs. The chain recombines TRBV5-4 with TRBJ2-5; 7 bases fit TRBD1. The sequence was obtained from a woman in her thirties in good health and CMV-seropositive. The CDR3 loop reads CASSLVDRKETQYF. DNA of the CDR3: TGTGCCAGCAGCTTGGTGGACAGGAAAGAGACCCAGTACTTC.